Following are 30 T cell receptor beta chains from one sample sequenced in a study of PD-L1 blockade in urothelial cancer. Using immunoSEQ multiplex PCR, the repertoire was profiled, and TCRdb retains in-frame clones only, with some absent. The profile shows roughly 56,000 clones, around 80% of them singletons. The source was PBMCs, collected around atezolizumab (anti-PD-L1) treatment. These receptors all stem from a man between 65 and 79 years old with urothelial cancer.

The chain carries TRBV5-3 and TRBJ1-1; tentative D call: TRBD1 (6 bases). TRBV5-3 is an ORF; its function is uncertain. The germline V and J ends were trimmed by 3 bases and 3 bases, with 9 bases remaining between them. CDR3 length: 13 residues. The CDR3 sequence is CARSSRTDTEAFF. DNA for the CDR3: TGTGCCAGAAGCTCCAGGACAGACACTGAAGCTTTCTTT.

J is TRBJ2-1 and V is TRBV19; TRBD1 agrees at 8 bases. This CDR3 region has 15 residues. Germline assignment: CDR1 LNHDA and CDR2 SQIVND (reference sequence). V shed 5 bases, J shed 5 bases, and the junction held 8 bases outside the gene matches. CDR3 residues: CASSPRTGSHNEQFF. CDR3 bases: TGTGCCAGTAGTCCCCGGACAGGGTCCCACAATGAGCAGTTCTTC.

The chain links TRBV4-1 to TRBJ2-2, with 8 bases lining up with TRBD1. V dropped 3 bases and J dropped 4; count of bases not matched to a gene: 7. The CDR3 sequence is 16 residues long. Germline V gene lookup returns CDR1 MGHRA and CDR2 YSYEKL. The CDR3 DNA follows: TGCGCCAGCAGCCAGGGCAGGGGGCTTGCCACCGGGGAGCTGTTTTTT. Translation: CASSQGRGLATGELFF.

The V gene is TRBV29-1, the J gene TRBJ1-4; tentatively, D is TRBD1 (5 bases). Looked up from germline, CDR1 is SQVTM and CDR2 is ANQGSEA. The V and J ends lost 7 bases and 2 bases respectively, with 8 bases between them. This CDR3 is built from 12 residues. CDR3 amino acids: CSAGTTNEKLFF. The CDR3, as DNA: TGCAGCGCCGGGACTACTAATGAAAAACTGTTTTTT.

The rearrangement joins TRBV11-2 to TRBJ2-1; D not resolved. Per germline, CDR1 SGHAT and CDR2 FQNNGV. V was trimmed by 2 bases and J by 4 bases, leaving 9 bases between them. The CDR3 is made up of 14 amino acids. The CDR3 DNA follows: TGTGCCAGCAGCTTACAACTAAGTTACAATGAGCAGTTCTTC. Its protein product is CASSLQLSYNEQFF. Variable domain in full (rest from reference TRBV11-2 and TRBJ2-1): EAGVAQSPRYKIIEKRQSVAFWCNPISGHATLYWYQQILGQGPKLLIQFQNNGVVDDSQLPKDRFSAERLKGVDSTLKIQPAKLEDSAVYLCASSLQLSYNEQFFGPGTRLTVL.

The chain couples TRBV11-2 to TRBJ2-5; D perhaps matches TRBD1 (5 bases). There are 13 residues in the CDR3. V gave up 2 bases and J gave up 4 bases, with 8 bases separating them. Germline loops: CDR1 SGHAT, CDR2 FQNNGV. The CDR3 here is CASSLRTLETQYF. The CDR3 bases are TGTGCCAGCAGCTTAAGGACACTAGAGACCCAGTACTTC. Drawing the rest from reference TRBV11-2 and TRBJ2-5, the complete variable domain is EAGVAQSPRYKIIEKRQSVAFWCNPISGHATLYWYQQILGQGPKLLIQFQNNGVVDDSQLPKDRFSAERLKGVDSTLKIQPAKLEDSAVYLCASSLRTLETQYFGPGTRLLVL.

The V and J genes are TRBV11-2 and TRBJ2-1; 11 positions agree with TRBD2. CDR3 size: 16 residues. CDR1 SGHAT and CDR2 FQNNGV come from the germline V gene. V gave up 5 bases and J gave up 10 bases; unmatched junction bases: 13. The CDR3 bases are TGTGCCAGCAGCCAGACTAGCGGGATTACCTTATTGGAGCAGTTCTTC. Residues: CASSQTSGITLLEQFF.

This chain links TRBV6-5 with TRBJ2-5, with TRBD2 matching 11 bases. The CDR3 is 15 amino acids. Germline V gene lookup returns CDR1 MNHEY and CDR2 SVGAGI. V gave up 4 bases and J gave up 2 bases; unmatched junction bases: 3. The CDR3, as DNA: TGTGCCAGCAGTTCGACTAGCGGGGCTCAAGAGACCCAGTACTTC. It codes for CASSSTSGAQETQYF.

The chain joins TRBV6-1 to TRBJ2-3; the match to TRBD2 covers 8 bases. After removal of 6 bases from V and 1 base from J, the junction contained 6 bases not matched to a gene. The CDR3 extends over 15 amino acids. Germline CDR1 MNHNS, CDR2 SASEGT. CDR3 coding DNA: TGTGCCAGCAGAAGTAGCGGGACTGGCACAGATACGCAGTATTTT. Its translation: CASRSSGTGTDTQYF.

This chain uses TRBV15 with TRBJ2-3; 14 nucleotides line up with TRBD2. With V trimmed by 0 bases and J by 4 bases, 6 bases remained unmatched. CDR1 LNHNV and CDR2 YYDKDF come from the germline V gene (reference sequence). This CDR3 is built from 18 residues. Written as DNA, the CDR3 is TGTGCCACCAGCAGAGATCCCAGGACTAGCGGGAGGCCAGATACGCAGTATTTT. Translating it yields CATSRDPRTSGRPDTQYF. The variable domain in full, with the rest retrieved from reference TRBV15 and TRBJ2-3, is DAMVIQNPRYQVTQFGKPVTLSCSQTLNHNVMYWYQQKSSQAPKLLFHYYDKDFNNEADTPDNFQSRRPNTSFCFLDIRSPGLGDTAMYLCATSRDPRTSGRPDTQYFGPGTRLTVL.

This chain uses TRBV25-1 with TRBJ2-2; D is possibly TRBD1 (5 bases). The ends were cut back, 3 bases at V and 6 bases at J, with 17 bases in the middle. CDR3 length: 16 residues. Germline V gene data show CDR1 as MGHDK and CDR2 as SYGVNS. The CDR3 sequence is CASSDRQTWTPGELFF. The CDR3 region has the DNA TGTGCCAGCAGTGACCGACAGACTTGGACCCCCGGGGAGCTGTTTTTT.

The rearrangement joins TRBV23-1 to TRBJ2-7; tentative D call: TRBD1 (6 bases). TRBV23-1 is assigned to the ORF class and has an uncertain function. V was cut by 11 bases and J by 7 bases, with 15 bases left in between. The CDR3 extends over 11 amino acids. CDR3 loop: CADNPGVEQYF. CDR3 nucleotides: TGCGCCGACAACCCAGGGGTTGAGCAGTACTTC.

V and J are TRBV7-9 and TRBJ1-1, with D possibly being TRBD1 (6 bases). Germline assignment: CDR1 SEHNR and CDR2 FQNEAQ (reference sequence). Deletions cut 5 bases from V and 5 bases from J, with 18 bases between. This CDR3 is 15 amino acids long. The CDR3 bases are TGTGCCAGCAGCCGCGGCGGGGGCACCGGGACTGAAGCTTTCTTT. Translating gives CASSRGGGTGTEAFF.

V and J are TRBV27 and TRBJ2-2, with 7 bases that match TRBD1. V was pared by 5 bases and J by 0 bases, with 6 bases of the junction left unmatched. The germline V gene has CDR1 MNHEY and CDR2 SMNVEV (reference sequence). The CDR3 consists of 16 residues. The CDR3 bases are TGTGCCAGCAGTGGGTCAGGGGGTCCGAACACCGGGGAGCTGTTTTTT. Translating it yields CASSGSGGPNTGELFF.

V is TRBV6-5 and J is TRBJ2-1; no firm D call. The germline gives CDR1 MNHEY, CDR2 SVGAGI. Trimming pared 2 bases from V and 9 bases from J, leaving 5 bases between. CDR3 length equals 11 residues. The CDR3 region is CASSYMSEQFF. The CDR3 DNA follows: TGTGCCAGCAGTTACATGAGTGAGCAGTTCTTC.

This clone showed up many times. CDR3 DNA: TGCGCCAGCAGCCTGGGACTAGCGGGTGGGGCCTACAATGAGCAGTTCTTC. As protein: CASSLGLAGGAYNEQFF. The chain joins TRBV4-1 to TRBJ2-1; 12 nucleotides align to TRBD2. V was clipped by 4 bases and J by 2 bases; unmatched bases: 6. CDR1 and CDR2 (germline): MGHRA, YSYEKL. The CDR3 length is 17 residues.

This sequence joins TRBV5-6 and TRBJ2-3, with a weak D call TRBD1 (5 bases). The CDR3 is made up of 13 amino acids. V was shortened by 2 bases and J by 4 bases, with 8 bases between the two germline ends. Germline CDR1 SGHDT, CDR2 YYEEEE. This CDR3 reads CASSLGAPDTQYF. The CDR3 DNA reads as TGTGCCAGCAGCTTAGGGGCCCCAGATACGCAGTATTTT. Together with reference TRBV5-6 and TRBJ2-3, the CDR3 gives the full variable domain: DAGVTQSPTHLIKTRGQQVTLRCSPKSGHDTVSWYQQALGQGPQFIFQYYEEEERQRGNFPDRFSGHQFPNYSSELNVNALLLGDSALYLCASSLGAPDTQYFGPGTRLTVL.

CDR3 protein: CATSRGPSAGGPSSYNEQFF. CDR3 DNA sequence: TGTGCCACCAGCAGAGGCCCATCAGCGGGAGGACCCAGCTCCTACAATGAGCAGTTCTTC. The rearrangement links TRBV15 to TRBJ2-1; 9 bases agree with TRBD2. V lost 1 base, J lost 0 bases, and 13 bases stayed unmatched. The length of the CDR3 is 20 residues. Germline loops: CDR1 LNHNV, CDR2 YYDKDF (reference sequence).

V gene TRBV6-1 combines with J gene TRBJ1-5; TRBD1 matches at 7 bases. The CDR3 is 14 residues long. Germline CDR1 and CDR2: MNHNS and SASEGT. J gave up 6 bases and V 3 bases, and 5 bases lay outside the gene matches. The CDR3 DNA follows: TGTGCCAGCAGTGATAACAGGGGTCGTCAGCCCCAGCATTTT. Translation gives CASSDNRGRQPQHF.

In its sample, this clone was seen once. J is TRBJ1-2 and V is TRBV19; D is possibly TRBD1 (5 bases). The V end lost 2 bases, the J end lost 6 bases, and 16 bases lay between the germline ends. The germline gives CDR1 LNHDA, CDR2 SQIVND (reference sequence). This CDR3 has 15 residues. The CDR3: CASSITWGRLDGYTF. The CDR3, as DNA: TGTGCCAGTAGTATAACCTGGGGCCGCTTGGATGGCTACACCTTC. Full variable domain (outside the CDR3, taken from reference TRBV19 and TRBJ1-2): DGGITQSPKYLFRKEGQNVTLSCEQNLNHDAMYWYRQDPGQGLRLIYYSQIVNDFQKGDIAEGYSVSREKKESFPLTVTSAQKNPTAFYLCASSITWGRLDGYTFGSGTRLTVV.

This clone was seen once. This rearrangement joins TRBV27 to TRBJ2-6; D is uncertain. Germline CDR1 MNHEY, CDR2 SMNVEV (reference sequence). The CDR3 is 16 amino acids. The ends were cut back, 5 bases at V and 4 bases at J, with 15 bases in the middle. The CDR3: CASSPTWSSGANVLTF. CDR3 DNA: TGTGCCAGCAGTCCAACTTGGAGCTCGGGGGCCAACGTCCTGACTTTC.

This chain joins TRBV2 and TRBJ2-5, with D possibly being TRBD1 (6 bases). The CDR3 has 14 amino acids. The V and J ends lost 6 bases and 0 bases respectively, with 11 bases between them. Germline V gene lookup returns CDR1 SNHLY and CDR2 FYNNEI. CDR3 nucleotides: TGTGCCAGCAGCCTGGACAGATACCAAGAGACCCAGTACTTC. As protein: CASSLDRYQETQYF.

The V and J genes are TRBV19 and TRBJ1-2; 7 positions match TRBD1. The CDR3 is 15 residues long. The V and J ends lost 5 bases and 4 bases, in that order; junction bases with no gene match: 10. Looked up from germline, CDR1 is LNHDA and CDR2 is SQIVND (reference sequence). Here the CDR3 DNA reads TGTGCCAGTAGTGACCTACAGGGGACGGCCTATGGCTACACCTTC. This codes for CASSDLQGTAYGYTF.

This clone showed up just a few times. The J gene is TRBJ2-7, the V gene TRBV5-1; 9 bases line up with TRBD2. Losses at the gene ends were 0 bases for V and 4 bases for J; bases not matched to a gene: 5. CDR3 size: 15 residues. Germline loops: CDR1 SGHRS, CDR2 YFSETQ. CDR3 coding DNA: TGCGCCAGCAGCTTGGGACCGACTAGCGGATACGAGCAGTACTTC. Its translation is CASSLGPTSGYEQYF.

This sequence joins TRBV7-2 and TRBJ2-5; possibly TRBD2 for D (5 bases). The CDR3 is 11 residues long. CDR1 SGHTA and CDR2 FQGNSA come from the germline V gene. Trimming removed 3 bases at V and 7 bases at J, with 6 bases between. The CDR3 region has the DNA TGTGCCAGCAGCTTCGAGGGGACCCAGTACTTC. It encodes CASSFEGTQYF.

This clone was counted only a few times. V usage is TRBV6-1 and J usage is TRBJ2-1; 7 bases line up with TRBD2. V trimming: 6 bases; J trimming: 7 bases; junction bases outside the gene matches: 6. Germline V lookup: CDR1 MNHNS, CDR2 SASEGT. This CDR3 spans 13 amino acids. As DNA, the CDR3 is TGTGCCAGCAGGGGGACTACGGTGAATGAGCAGTTCTTC. It codes for CASRGTTVNEQFF.

V and J are TRBV6-5 and TRBJ1-2; TRBD1 is a possible D gene (6 bases). The CDR3 has 13 amino acids. V was shortened by 6 bases and J by 4 bases, with 12 bases between the two germline ends. Looked up from germline, CDR1 is MNHEY and CDR2 is SVGAGI. CDR3 DNA sequence: TGTGCCAGCAGGACTACACAGGGCTATGGCTACACCTTC. This gives the protein CASRTTQGYGYTF.

The CDR3 loop is CASSTGQVSQETQYF. The CDR3 nucleotides read TGTGCCAGCAGTACGGGACAGGTATCTCAAGAGACCCAGTACTTC. The chain has TRBV2 and TRBJ2-5, with 8 bases fitting TRBD1. In germline, CDR1 is SNHLY, CDR2 FYNNEI. Unmatched junction bases numbered 7, after V lost 5 bases and J lost 2 bases. The CDR3 covers 15 residues.

The J gene is TRBJ1-4, the V gene TRBV15; D possibly corresponds to TRBD1 (6 bases). The CDR3 contains 16 residues. Per the germline V gene, CDR1 is LNHNV and CDR2 is YYDKDF (reference sequence). V lost 0 bases and J lost 4, with 12 bases in between. CDR3 protein: CATSRDLTGRNEKLFF. CDR3 sequence (DNA): TGTGCCACCAGCAGAGACTTGACAGGCCGTAATGAAAAACTGTTTTTT.

This clone was counted a single time. This sequence joins TRBV5-6 and TRBJ2-7; D ambiguous. Trimming shortened V by 3 bases and J by 4 bases, and 8 bases separated the two germline ends. From germline, CDR1 is SGHDT and CDR2 YYEEEE. The CDR3 sequence is 12 residues long. DNA for the CDR3: TGTGCCAGCAGCTCAACAGTGTACGAGCAGTACTTC. Amino acid sequence: CASSSTVYEQYF.